The TCR beta chain under discussion was sequenced for a study of tumor-infiltrating lymphocytes in primary liver carcinoma. CDR1 is SGHDT and CDR2 is YYEEEE in the germline V gene. The CDR3 covers 15 residues. As regards this clonotype: Sequence at one end of the junction differs from germline and may be a read error.

Starting material of about 480 ng total RNA yielded TCR beta cDNA via a constant-region primer. Sequencing libraries for TCR beta derived from three nested multiplex PCR rounds that used slightly modified ARM-PCR. TRBV1-TRBV30 forward primers and a C-beta reverse primer were used in the first two PCR rounds, which each ran for 10 cycles. TCRdb analysed the multiplex PCR reads with MiXCR anew, one entry per CDR3 protein. The sample shows 150,000 to 200,000 distinct CDR3 sequences, about 85% of them seen only once. Total RNA and DNA came together from around 20-30 mg of bulk tissue without cell sorting. Histology found more than 80% viable tumor cells per sample.

Sequencing input: tumor tissue from primary liver carcinoma. The clonotype originates from a man aged 40-55 years with primary liver carcinoma and hepatitis B virus infection. The chain links TRBV5-6 to TRBJ2-4, with 8 bases lining up with TRBD2. CDR3 protein: CVSSLQAGVSNIQYF. Here the CDR3 DNA reads TGTGTCAGCAGCTTGCAAGCGGGAGTCTCTAACATTCAGTACTTC.